Following are 31 T cell receptor beta chains from one sample sequenced in a study of T-cell reconstitution after alpha-beta-depleted transplantation in children. As it was prepared, the TCRbeta library received unique molecular identifiers. A single record per CDR3 protein comes from TCRdb applying MiXCR to the PCR reads. This sample has approximately 980,000 distinct CDR3 sequences; under 30% occur once, and the top ten carry over 25%. Sequencing used PBMCs, mostly from graft donor cells, obtained 360 days after TCRalphabeta/CD19-depleted stem cell transplant. The receptors come from a boy in the first two years of life who had a stem cell transplant for SCID, so the T cells may come from the graft donor.

This clonotype was seen a handful of times. This sequence joins TRBV12-3 or TRBV12-4 and TRBJ1-3, with D hard to call. Trimming removed 3 bases from V and 4 bases from J, with 13 bases in between. This CDR3 contains 15 residues. The CDR3 reads CASSLAGGRGNTIYF. The CDR3 DNA follows: TGTGCCAGCAGTTTGGCGGGTGGGAGAGGAAACACCATATATTTT.

The chain carries TRBV7-3 and TRBJ2-1; weak D call: TRBD2 (6 bases). There are 13 residues in the CDR3. Trimming cost V 5 bases and J 12 bases, with 17 bases left between them. Germline V gene sequence: CDR1 SGHTA, CDR2 FQGTGA. This chain's CDR3 is CASSPASAGPQFF. DNA of the CDR3: TGTGCCAGCAGCCCCGCCAGCGCGGGACCGCAGTTCTTC.

This clonotype appeared a few times. This chain joins TRBV5-1 and TRBJ1-2, with D unclear. The CDR3 spans 12 residues. V was pared by 5 bases and J by 3 bases, with 8 bases between. Germline CDR1 and CDR2: SGHRS and YFSETQ. As DNA, the CDR3 is TGCGCCAGCAGAAGAGATGACTATGGCTACACCTTC. It specifies CASRRDDYGYTF.

The rearrangement uses TRBV5-1 and TRBJ2-1; 14 positions match TRBD2. This CDR3 is built from 15 residues. Germline V lookup: CDR1 SGHRS, CDR2 YFSETQ. The V segment lost 4 bases and the J segment 9 bases; nucleotides outside the gene matches: 6. In DNA, the CDR3 is TGCGCCAGCAGCCAGACTAGCGGGGGGGCCTTTGAGCAGTTCTTC. It encodes CASSQTSGGAFEQFF.

This chain uses TRBV5-5 with TRBJ1-6, with D perhaps TRBD1 (6 bases). CDR3 length equals 16 residues. V was clipped by 4 bases and J by 12 bases, with 23 bases between them. Germline assignment: CDR1 SGHKS and CDR2 YYEKEE (reference sequence). This CDR3 reads CASSLGQLMGIQPLHF. CDR3 bases: TGTGCCAGCAGCCTAGGACAGTTGATGGGTATTCAACCCCTCCACTTT.

V is TRBV15 and J is TRBJ2-4, with D possibly matching TRBD2 (6 bases). The length of the CDR3 is 16 residues. CDR1 is LNHNV and CDR2 is YYDKDF in the germline V gene (reference sequence). The V gene lost 0 bases and the J gene lost 4 bases, with 13 bases spanning the gap. CDR3 region: CATSRDPSVEKNIQYF. The CDR3 coding sequence is TGTGCCACCAGCAGAGACCCTAGCGTTGAGAAAAACATTCAGTACTTC.

This clonotype has a single count. The chain couples TRBV12-3 or TRBV12-4 to TRBJ1-3; D is perhaps TRBD1 (5 bases). CDR3 length equals 16 residues. The V end was cut by 6 bases, the J end by 0 bases, with 15 bases between. This chain's CDR3 is CASSHPGPSSGNTIYF. For the CDR3, the DNA is TGTGCCAGCAGCCATCCGGGGCCGAGCTCTGGAAACACCATATATTTT.

As concerns this clonotype: A read error may produce the germline difference seen at one junction end. The chain combines TRBV20-1 with TRBJ2-3, with TRBD1 as a possible D gene (6 bases). The CDR3 spans 12 residues. CDR1 DFQATT and CDR2 SNEGSKA come from the germline V gene (reference sequence). The CDR3 protein is CSATRGTDTQYF. For the CDR3, the DNA is TGCAGTGCTACCAGGGGCACGGATACGCAGTATTTT.

The V call is TRBV5-1, the J call TRBJ2-1; 10 bases agree with TRBD2. V lost 3 bases and J lost 7; bases outside the gene matches: 7. Looked up from germline, CDR1 is SGHRS and CDR2 is YFSETQ. The CDR3 spans 15 residues. CDR3 loop: CASSSQRGGPNEQFF. Here the CDR3 DNA reads TGCGCCAGCAGCTCCCAGCGGGGGGGCCCTAATGAGCAGTTCTTC.

This chain links TRBV25-1 with TRBJ2-1, with 7 bases lining up with TRBD1. Looked up from germline, CDR1 is MGHDK and CDR2 is SYGVNS. V shed 4 bases, J shed 3 bases, and the junction held 3 bases outside the gene matches. This CDR3 contains 14 residues. Here the CDR3 reads CASSADRVYNEQFF. As DNA, the CDR3 is TGTGCCAGCAGTGCTGACAGGGTCTACAATGAGCAGTTCTTC.

This clonotype was observed a single time. The chain links TRBV9 to TRBJ2-1, with TRBD2 matching over 8 bases. J was trimmed by 7 bases and V by 1 base; bases with no gene match: 10. Germline V gene sequence: CDR1 SGDLS, CDR2 YYNGEE. The CDR3 has 16 residues. This CDR3 reads CASSVSAGGGWNEQFF. CDR3 in DNA: TGTGCCAGCAGCGTATCCGCGGGGGGAGGTTGGAATGAGCAGTTCTTC.

This clonotype was picked up a small number of times. This sequence joins TRBV15 and TRBJ1-2, with a possible D match to TRBD1 (6 bases). Trimming removed 1 base from V and 2 bases from J, with 8 bases in between. Germline values: CDR1 LNHNV, CDR2 YYDKDF (reference sequence). The CDR3 is 14 amino acids. CDR3 bases: TGTGCCACCAGCAGAGGACAGGTCAACTATGGCTACACCTTC. This codes for CATSRGQVNYGYTF.

This clonotype was found a few times. J is TRBJ2-1 and V is TRBV20-1; TRBD2 might be the D (6 bases). Germline CDR1 reads DFQATT; CDR2 reads SNEGSKA (reference sequence). The V and J ends lost 6 bases and 8 bases respectively, with 20 bases between them. The CDR3 length is 14 residues. The CDR3 DNA follows: TGCAGTGCCGTAGGGACTCAGAGGGTCGATGAGCAGTTCTTC. Translating gives CSAVGTQRVDEQFF.

The V call is TRBV20-1, the J call TRBJ2-7; 7 bases are a match to TRBD2. The junction had 3 bases not matched to a gene; V was cut back by 0 bases and J by 1 base. This CDR3 contains 14 residues. CDR1 DFQATT and CDR2 SNEGSKA come from the germline V gene (reference sequence). The CDR3 spells CSARDRSGSYEQYF. The CDR3 region has the DNA TGCAGTGCTAGAGATCGTAGCGGGTCCTACGAGCAGTACTTC.

The sample holds a few counts of this clonotype. The rearrangement uses TRBV28 and TRBJ1-4; 9 positions agree with TRBD1. The germline V gene encodes CDR1 MDHEN and CDR2 SYDVKM. This CDR3 has 15 amino acids. The V gene end was trimmed by 6 bases and the J gene end by 5 bases; junction bases not matched to a gene: 7. CDR3 nucleotides: TGTGCCAGCAGAAACGGACAGGGGCTAAATGAAAAACTGTTTTTT. Protein sequence: CASRNGQGLNEKLFF.

This rearrangement joins TRBV10-3 to TRBJ2-1; D not certain. CDR3 length equals 16 residues. Trimming removed 2 bases at V and 5 bases at J, with 16 bases between. Germline V CDR1 and CDR2: ENHRY, SYGVKD. The CDR3 region is CAISEVMALPNNEQFF. In DNA form, the CDR3 reads TGTGCCATCAGTGAGGTTATGGCACTTCCAAACAATGAGCAGTTCTTC.

The chain is built from TRBV12-3 or TRBV12-4 and TRBJ2-1; no firm D call. The germline V and J ends were trimmed by 2 bases and 7 bases, with 9 bases remaining between them. The CDR3 sequence is 13 residues long. This CDR3 reads CASSLSIRNEQFF. The CDR3 nucleotides are TGTGCCAGCAGTTTAAGTATTCGGAATGAGCAGTTCTTC.

The chain employs TRBV20-1 and TRBJ1-3; D unclear. The CDR3 has 17 amino acids. V shed 1 base and J shed 0 bases, with 16 bases lying between them. Germline V gene sequence: CDR1 DFQATT, CDR2 SNEGSKA (reference sequence). This chain's CDR3 is CSARVTGPPSSGNTIYF. Here the CDR3 DNA reads TGCAGTGCTAGAGTAACCGGGCCCCCGAGCTCTGGAAACACCATATATTTT.

Here the CDR3 reads CASSLTGARGNEQFF. Here the CDR3 DNA reads TGTGCCAGCAGCTTGACGGGGGCACGGGGCAATGAGCAGTTCTTC. The chain carries TRBV5-6 and TRBJ2-1; TRBD1 or TRBD2 may be the D gene (6 bases each). This CDR3 region has 15 residues. Germline V gene lookup returns CDR1 SGHDT and CDR2 YYEEEE. Between the trimmed V and J ends, which lost 1 base and 6 bases, there was a span of 14 bases.

This clonotype was recorded a few times. The chain combines TRBV5-1 with TRBJ2-7; 12 bases are shared with TRBD1. This CDR3 has 14 amino acids. Germline CDR1 and CDR2: SGHRS and YFSETQ. V was pared by 4 bases and J by 7 bases, with 6 bases of the junction left unmatched. CDR3 amino acids: CASSERDRGREQYF. DNA of the CDR3: TGCGCCAGCAGCGAAAGGGACAGGGGGCGGGAGCAGTACTTC.

The rearrangement joins TRBV5-1 to TRBJ1-5, with D uncertain. The CDR3 runs 13 residues. Germline CDR1 and CDR2: SGHRS and YFSETQ. Between the trimmed V and J ends, which lost 5 bases and 7 bases, there was a span of 13 bases. In DNA, the CDR3 is TGCGCCAGCAGTCCTGATAGAGGGCAGCCCCAGCATTTT. It encodes CASSPDRGQPQHF.

V gene TRBV10-3 combines with J gene TRBJ1-2, with TRBD1 identical over 8 bases. The CDR3 sequence is 15 residues long. J lost 7 bases, V lost 6 bases, and 13 bases had no gene match. In germline, CDR1 is ENHRY, CDR2 SYGVKD. The CDR3 loop is CAISHTQGAQSGYTF. The CDR3 DNA follows: TGTGCCATCAGCCACACGCAGGGGGCGCAGAGTGGCTACACCTTC.

This clonotype has only a few counts. This chain connects TRBV12-3 or TRBV12-4 to TRBJ2-7, with 10 bases fitting TRBD1. Trimming took 1 base from V and 5 from J; bases not matched to a gene: 11. The CDR3 has 17 residues. This CDR3 reads CASSLGLGTGAIHEQYF. Here the CDR3 DNA reads TGTGCCAGCAGTTTAGGACTCGGGACAGGGGCGATTCACGAGCAGTACTTC.

This clonotype has just a few counts. The chain has TRBV7-8 and TRBJ2-1; perhaps TRBD2 as D (7 bases). The germline V gene encodes CDR1 SGHVS and CDR2 FQNEAQ. Trimming removed 5 bases from V and 4 bases from J, with 21 bases in between. The CDR3 is 17 residues long. The CDR3 nucleotides read TGTGCCAGCAGCCCATCCAGGGGAGGGAGACGGTACAATGAGCAGTTCTTC. Translated, it gives CASSPSRGGRRYNEQFF.

V is TRBV7-2 and J is TRBJ1-5, with 8 positions matching TRBD1. The length of the CDR3 is 15 residues. V was pared by 4 bases and J by 4 bases, with 6 bases of the junction left unmatched. Germline loops: CDR1 SGHTA, CDR2 FQGNSA. The CDR3 spells CASSWETGANQPQHF. The CDR3 DNA reads as TGTGCCAGCAGCTGGGAGACAGGGGCTAATCAGCCCCAGCATTTT.

This clonotype was counted a few times. The chain employs TRBV13 and TRBJ2-5; D unresolved. Germline loops: CDR1 PRHDT, CDR2 FYEKMQ (reference sequence). V was clipped by 1 base and J by 4 bases, with 13 bases between them. CDR3 length equals 15 residues. CDR3: CASSLATVGRETQYF. The DNA of the CDR3 is TGTGCCAGCAGCTTAGCCACAGTGGGCCGAGAGACCCAGTACTTC.

This clonotype has more than one count but fewer than ten. The chain couples TRBV5-1 to TRBJ2-4, with 14 bases lining up with TRBD2. The CDR3 has 18 residues. The trim removed 0 bases at V and 2 bases at J, leaving 4 bases unmatched. CDR1 SGHRS and CDR2 YFSETQ come from the germline V gene. This CDR3 reads CASSLGLAGGPSKNIQYF. DNA for the CDR3: TGCGCCAGCAGCTTGGGACTAGCGGGGGGGCCGTCCAAAAACATTCAGTACTTC.

V is TRBV2 and J is TRBJ1-2, with no clear D. The CDR3 sequence is 12 residues long. V lost 2 bases and J lost 9, with 10 bases in between. CDR1 is SNHLY, CDR2 FYNNEI, per germline. In DNA form, the CDR3 reads TGTGCCAGCAGTGAAAGGGTCTGGAGCTACACCTTC. This gives the protein CASSERVWSYTF.

This clonotype appeared many times. The chain recombines TRBV7-2 with TRBJ2-3; maybe TRBD2 (6 bases). V was cut by 1 base and J by 6 bases, with 14 bases left in between. The CDR3 length is 15 residues. The germline gives CDR1 SGHTA, CDR2 FQGNSA. CDR3 amino acids: CASSLVRLALDTQYF. CDR3 DNA sequence: TGTGCCAGCAGCTTAGTGCGGCTAGCGCTGGATACGCAGTATTTT.

This clonotype was detected only a few times. The chain recombines TRBV6-5 with TRBJ2-3; the D gene is possibly TRBD2 (5 bases). With 4 bases removed from V and 6 bases from J, the gap between germline ends came to 11 bases. The germline V gene has CDR1 MNHEY and CDR2 SVGAGI. The length of the CDR3 is 13 residues. The CDR3 coding sequence is TGTGCCAGCAGTTCCCCCCCGGGGGATACGCAGTATTTT. Protein product: CASSSPPGDTQYF.

This clonotype was detected only a few times. This chain uses TRBV11-2 with TRBJ2-3; TRBD1 aligns across 10 bases. Per the germline V gene, CDR1 is SGHAT and CDR2 is FQNNGV. CDR3 length: 16 amino acids. V lost 1 base, J lost 7 bases, and 8 bases stayed unmatched. CDR3 sequence reads: CASSLVGTGDENTQYF. For the CDR3, the DNA is TGTGCCAGCAGCTTAGTCGGGACAGGGGACGAAAATACGCAGTATTTT.